The clone carrying this TCR beta chain was observed a handful of times. Its specificity is not known. The CDR3 is 20 amino acids. CDR1 is SGHAT and CDR2 is FQNNGV in the germline V gene. V gave up 2 bases and J gave up 0 bases; unmatched junction bases: 11. TCRdb re-called the 5' RACE reads with MiXCR, one entry per CDR3 protein. The sample lists a few hundred thousand distinct CDR3 sequences, 6.9% occurring once. The sample belongs to a study of T cells after yellow fever vaccination. General study points: A small share of clonotypes appeared in both CD4 and CD8 compartments.

V is TRBV11-2 and J is TRBJ2-2, with 11 nucleotides matching TRBD2. This specimen was CD4+ T cells sorted from PBMCs, taken 15 days after the yellow fever booster vaccination. The TCR originated in a man younger than 40 who received the YFV17D yellow fever vaccine. The CDR3 DNA sequence: TGTGCCAGCAGCTTATTGCCGGGACTAGCGGTCGGAGCGAACACCGGGGAGCTGTTTTTT. This sequence encodes CASSLLPGLAVGANTGELFF.